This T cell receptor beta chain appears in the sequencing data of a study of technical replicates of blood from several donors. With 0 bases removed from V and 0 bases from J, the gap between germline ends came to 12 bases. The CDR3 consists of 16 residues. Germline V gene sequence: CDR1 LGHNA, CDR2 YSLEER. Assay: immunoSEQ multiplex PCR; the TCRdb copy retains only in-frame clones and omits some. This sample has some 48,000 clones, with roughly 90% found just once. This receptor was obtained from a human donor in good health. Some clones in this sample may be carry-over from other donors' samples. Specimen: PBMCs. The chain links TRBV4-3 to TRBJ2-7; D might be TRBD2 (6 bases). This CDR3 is CASSQDLGTFSYEQYF. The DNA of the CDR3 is TGCGCCAGCAGCCAAGATCTCGGGACTTTCTCCTACGAGCAGTACTTC.